This T cell receptor beta chain appears in the sequencing data of a study of CXCR3-negative and CXCR3-positive naive CD8 T cells. With respect to this clonotype: The antigen is not known.

TRB cDNA libraries were made by UMI-labeled 5' RACE. TCRdb reprocessed the 5' RACE reads and reports one entry per CDR3 protein, with no DNA. This sample contains about 120,000 distinct CDR3 sequences. Germline V gene data show CDR1 as LNHNV and CDR2 as YYDKDF (reference sequence). The CDR3 consists of 19 residues. CD45RO-CCR7+CD27+CD95- cells counted as naive CD8+ T cells. Findings and caveats of the study: For CXCR3-positive naive cells, TRB CDR3s were more hydrophobic than those of CXCR3-negative naive cells.

The chain is built from TRBV15 and TRBJ2-5; the TRBD2 assignment by TCRdb is unverifiable without DNA. The sequence derives from a human donor in good health. Some clones in this sample may be carry-over from other donors' samples. The sequenced sample consisted of naive CXCR3- CD8+ T cells from blood. Indicated subset: CD45RO-CCR7+CD27+CD95- naive CD8+ T cells lacking CXCR3 (TNR3-). The CDR3 sequence: CATSGQKLVAGGLQETQYF.